The rows below give T cell receptor beta chains drawn from one sample of a study of response to subunit inactivated influenza vaccine. A single record per CDR3 protein comes from TCRdb applying MiXCR to the RT-PCR reads. The data hold over 300,000 distinct CDR3 sequences, with roughly 22% observed a single time. The sample consisted of PBMCs from blood, taken about 20 months after vaccination. Receptor source: a man aged 45 to 70 who received an inactivated influenza vaccine. CDR3s leave out the opening cysteine and the closing phenylalanine or tryptophan. The order of the fields is V gene, clone size, D gene, CDR3 protein. D genes are given only for firm matches. The size of a clone is reported for some rows only, either as once, few or many, or as a class for expanded clones.

TRBV5-1 | . | . | ASSFLRGTYEQY
TRBV27 | many | TRBD1 | ASWRDRGRITEAF
TRBV5-1 | many | . | ASSLTGFNSPLH
TRBV5-1 | few | TRBD1 | ASSFTTWDRSSYEQY
TRBV20-1 | few | . | SARKGSITDTEAF
TRBV5-8 | . | . | ASSLTETELF
TRBV7-9 | . | . | ASSLDRGNRYEQY
TRBV2 | . | . | ASSEQGPQNEQF
TRBV7-8 | few | . | ASSSPGRDVNTEAF
TRBV6-5 | . | . | ASSYQGGKAGELF
TRBV6-1 | few | TRBD1 | ASKEGGFYNSPLH
TRBV20-1 | . | TRBD2 | SAGPLAGGEQF
TRBV4-3 | . | . | ASSPRAGAYEQY
TRBV7-8 | few | . | ASSLVQGPYEQY
TRBV6-2/TRBV6-3 | few | . | ASSRTSGANVLT
TRBV10-3 | . | TRBD2 | AISARTSGGADTQY
TRBV9 | few | TRBD1 | ASSAGTGLGGYT
TRBV5-1 | . | . | ASSVETTGYIGYGYT
TRBV5-1 | . | . | ASSLGQASGNTIY
TRBV5-1 | few | . | ASSLEGRQEISYEQY
TRBV20-1 | . | TRBD2 | SARELAGGAYEQY
TRBV4-3 | . | . | ASSQDGLENTEAF
TRBV12-3/TRBV12-4 | few | . | ASTLTTDTQY
TRBV28 | few | . | ASKLDSRYEQY
TRBV5-1 | few | . | ASSRKETQY
TRBV7-6 | . | TRBD1 | ASSARTGGTDTQY
TRBV11-2 | . | TRBD2 | ASSLDPSTSGGTETQY
TRBV10-3 | few | . | AISEWQLQETQY